These 14 T cell receptor beta chains originate from one sample sequenced in a study of blood T cell repertoires in COVID-19. Repertoires were generated with immunoSEQ multiplex PCR, while TCRdb's copy carries only in-frame clones and drops some. This table holds 150,000 to 200,000 clones, 60% to 85% found once. Sequenced sample: peripheral blood. These receptors were obtained from a man aged 55 to 69 with active or convalescent COVID-19.

The CDR3 nucleotides read TGTGCCAGCAGCCTGAGTGGCCCGGGATCCTACGAGCAGTACTTC. It codes for CASSLSGPGSYEQYF. The V gene is TRBV11-2, the J gene TRBJ2-7; maybe TRBD2 (5 bases). Germline lookup yields CDR1 SGHAT and CDR2 FQNNGV. The V end was cut by 5 bases, the J end by 1 base, with 15 bases between. The CDR3 extends over 15 amino acids.

The V and J genes are TRBV14 and TRBJ1-1; D is unclear. Germline V gene sequence: CDR1 SGHDN, CDR2 FVKESK. This CDR3 has 14 amino acids. Trimming stripped 6 bases from V and 3 bases from J, with 14 bases between. CDR3 region: CASSPHRIYTEAFF. In DNA form, the CDR3 reads TGTGCCAGCAGTCCCCACAGAATTTACACTGAAGCTTTCTTT.

The V and J genes are TRBV20-1 and TRBJ2-5; D unclear. Germline values: CDR1 DFQATT, CDR2 SNEGSKA (reference sequence). With 5 bases removed from V and 3 bases from J, the gap between germline ends came to 4 bases. The CDR3 loop spans 10 amino acids. CDR3 amino acids: CSAREETQYF. For the CDR3, the DNA is TGCAGTGCTCGGGAAGAGACCCAGTACTTC.

The genes are TRBV28 and TRBJ2-7, with D possibly being TRBD1 (7 bases). Germline CDR1 and CDR2: MDHEN and SYDVKM. V was clipped by 8 bases and J by 9 bases, with 14 bases between them. This CDR3 has 11 amino acids. The CDR3 nucleotides are TGTGCCAGCGCGGAGGGGGCCTTGCAGTACTTC. This sequence encodes CASAEGALQYF.

V and J are TRBV7-3 and TRBJ1-5; 7 positions agree with TRBD1. The CDR3 is made up of 14 amino acids. Germline CDR1 is SGHTA and CDR2 is FQGTGA. V dropped 3 bases and J dropped 4; count of bases not matched to a gene: 3. CDR3 protein: CASSLGTANQPQHF. In DNA form, the CDR3 reads TGTGCCAGCAGCTTGGGGACAGCGAATCAGCCCCAGCATTTT.

The rearrangement joins TRBV24-1 to TRBJ2-5; perhaps TRBD1 as D (6 bases). Germline CDR1 reads KGHDR; CDR2 reads SFDVKD. V lost 12 bases and J 2 bases, leaving 18 bases between the germline ends. CDR3 length equals 14 residues. CDR3 protein: CAPRKGVGQETQYF. The CDR3 DNA follows: TGTGCCCCTCGGAAGGGGGTTGGGCAAGAGACCCAGTACTTC.

This chain connects TRBV6-2 or TRBV6-3 to TRBJ2-7; the match to TRBD1 covers 7 bases. Looked up from germline, CDR1 is MNHEY and CDR2 is SVGEGT. Trimming took 0 bases from V and 1 from J; bases not matched to a gene: 6. The CDR3 length is 16 residues. CDR3 protein: CASSYSLEGQSYEQYF. As DNA, the CDR3 is TGTGCCAGCAGTTACTCTCTTGAGGGACAGTCCTACGAGCAGTACTTC.

The chain has TRBV24-1 and TRBJ2-7; 7 nucleotides agree with TRBD1. The V gene's germline CDR1 is KGHDR and CDR2 SFDVKD. The V gene end was trimmed by 5 bases and the J gene end by 2 bases; junction bases not matched to a gene: 8. The length of the CDR3 is 15 residues. CDR3: CATSATKGAAYEQYF. The DNA of the CDR3 is TGTGCCACCAGTGCCACCAAGGGGGCAGCCTACGAGCAGTACTTC.

The CDR3 is CAWRAPGIRNTIYF. The CDR3 DNA reads as TGTGCCTGGAGGGCCCCGGGAATTAGGAACACCATATATTTT. V is TRBV30 and J is TRBJ1-3; D is unclear. Germline assignment: CDR1 GTSNPN and CDR2 SVGIG (reference sequence). Between the trimmed V and J ends, which lost 3 bases and 7 bases, there was a span of 16 bases. This CDR3 is built from 14 residues. The variable domain in full, completed from reference TRBV30 and TRBJ1-3, reads SQTIHQWPATLVQPVGSPLSLECTVEGTSNPNLYWYRQAAGRGLQLLFYSVGIGQISSEVPQNLSASRPQDRQFILSSKKLLLSDSGFYLCAWRAPGIRNTIYFGEGSWLTVV.

The chain links TRBV20-1 to TRBJ2-7; D remains unclear. This CDR3 region has 10 residues. Germline V gene sequence: CDR1 DFQATT, CDR2 SNEGSKA (reference sequence). With 2 bases removed from V and 9 bases from J, the gap between germline ends came to 8 bases. The CDR3 loop reads CSARTAVQYF. The CDR3 DNA reads as TGCAGTGCTAGAACAGCCGTGCAGTACTTC.

The chain employs TRBV27 and TRBJ2-7, with TRBD2 matching 12 bases. CDR1 and CDR2 from the germline V gene are MNHEY and SMNVEV (reference sequence). The trim removed 3 bases at V and 4 bases at J, leaving 1 base unmatched. The CDR3 has 14 residues. In DNA, the CDR3 is TGTGCCAGCAGTTTCACTAGCGGGAGGTACGAGCAGTACTTC. Translation gives CASSFTSGRYEQYF.

The count of this clone is one. The V call is TRBV18, the J call TRBJ1-2, with a possible D match to TRBD1 (6 bases). Looked up from germline, CDR1 is KGHSH and CDR2 is LQKENI. The V gene lost 4 bases and the J gene lost 4 bases, with 13 bases spanning the gap. The CDR3 covers 14 residues. The CDR3 DNA reads as TGTGCCAGCTCACAGGCGAACAGGGCCTATGGCTACACCTTC. Amino acids: CASSQANRAYGYTF.

The chain carries TRBV19 and TRBJ2-3; 13 bases map to TRBD2. The CDR3 covers 17 residues. V trimming: 3 bases; J trimming: 2 bases; junction bases outside the gene matches: 5. Looked up from germline, CDR1 is LNHDA and CDR2 is SQIVND (reference sequence). This chain's CDR3 is CASSMTSGRPFTDTQYF. In DNA, the CDR3 is TGTGCCAGTAGTATGACTAGCGGGAGGCCTTTCACAGATACGCAGTATTTT.

This chain links TRBV5-1 with TRBJ1-5; D might be TRBD1 (5 bases). The CDR3 loop spans 13 amino acids. V was trimmed by 4 bases and J by 3 bases, leaving 8 bases between them. Germline CDR1 is SGHRS and CDR2 is YFSETQ. CDR3 in DNA: TGCGCCAGCAGCCTGGACATCAATCAGCCCCAGCATTTT. The encoded protein is CASSLDINQPQHF. Filled out from reference TRBV5-1 and TRBJ1-5, the complete variable domain reads KAGVTQTPRYLIKTRGQQVTLSCSPISGHRSVSWYQQTPGQGLQFLFEYFSETQRNKGNFPGRFSGRQFSNSRSEMNVSTLELGDSALYLCASSLDINQPQHFGDGTRLSIL.